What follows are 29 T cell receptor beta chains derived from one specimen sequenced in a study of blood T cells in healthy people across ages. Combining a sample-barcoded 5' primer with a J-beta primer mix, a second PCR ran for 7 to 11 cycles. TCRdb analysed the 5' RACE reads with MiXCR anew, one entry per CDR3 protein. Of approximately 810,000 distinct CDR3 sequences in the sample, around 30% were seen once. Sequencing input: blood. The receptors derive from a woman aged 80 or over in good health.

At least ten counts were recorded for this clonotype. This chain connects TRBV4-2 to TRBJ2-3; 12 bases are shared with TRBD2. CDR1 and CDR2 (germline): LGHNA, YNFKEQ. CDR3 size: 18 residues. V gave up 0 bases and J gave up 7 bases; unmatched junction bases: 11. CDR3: CASSQDSASGGAGNTQYF. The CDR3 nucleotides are TGTGCCAGCAGCCAAGACTCGGCTAGCGGGGGGGCCGGGAATACGCAGTATTTT.

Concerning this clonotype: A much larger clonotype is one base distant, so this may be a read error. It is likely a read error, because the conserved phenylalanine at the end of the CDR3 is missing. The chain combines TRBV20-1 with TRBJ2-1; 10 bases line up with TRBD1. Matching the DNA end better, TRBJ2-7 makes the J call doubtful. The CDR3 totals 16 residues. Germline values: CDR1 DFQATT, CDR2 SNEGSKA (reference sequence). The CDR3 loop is CSARRGLDRGTGEQYS. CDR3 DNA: TGCAGTGCTAGGAGGGGCCTGGACAGGGGGACGGGCGAGCAGTACTCC.

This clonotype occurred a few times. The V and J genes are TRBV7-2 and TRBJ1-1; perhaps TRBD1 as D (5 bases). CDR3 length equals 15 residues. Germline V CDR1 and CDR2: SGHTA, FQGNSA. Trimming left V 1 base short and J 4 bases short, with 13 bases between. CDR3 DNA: TGTGCCAGCAGCTTAGAATCAGGGCGGGGCACTGAAGCTTTCTTT. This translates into CASSLESGRGTEAFF.

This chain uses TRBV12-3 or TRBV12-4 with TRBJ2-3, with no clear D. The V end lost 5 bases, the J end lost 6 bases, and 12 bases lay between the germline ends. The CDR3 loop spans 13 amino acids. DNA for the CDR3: TGTGCCAGCAGTCTAATCACCCCCGATACGCAGTATTTT. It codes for CASSLITPDTQYF.

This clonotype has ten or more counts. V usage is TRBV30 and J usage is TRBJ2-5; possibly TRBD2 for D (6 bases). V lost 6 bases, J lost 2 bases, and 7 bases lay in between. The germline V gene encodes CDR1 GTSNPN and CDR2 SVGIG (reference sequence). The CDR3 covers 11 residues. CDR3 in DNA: TGTGCCTGCGGGAGACAAGAGACCCAGTACTTC. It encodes CACGRQETQYF.

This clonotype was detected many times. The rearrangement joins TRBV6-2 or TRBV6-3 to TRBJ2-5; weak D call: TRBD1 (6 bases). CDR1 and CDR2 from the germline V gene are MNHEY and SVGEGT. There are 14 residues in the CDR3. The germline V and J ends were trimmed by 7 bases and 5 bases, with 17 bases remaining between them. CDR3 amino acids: CASTRQGIGETQYF. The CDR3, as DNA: TGTGCCAGCACCCGGCAGGGGATCGGGGAGACCCAGTACTTC.

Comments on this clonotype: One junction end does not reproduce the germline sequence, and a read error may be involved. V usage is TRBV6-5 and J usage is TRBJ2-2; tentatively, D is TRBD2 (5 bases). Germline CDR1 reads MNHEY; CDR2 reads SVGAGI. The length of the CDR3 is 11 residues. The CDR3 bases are TGTGCCAGCAGTTACCTCGGGGAGCGGTTTTTT. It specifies CASSYLGERFF.

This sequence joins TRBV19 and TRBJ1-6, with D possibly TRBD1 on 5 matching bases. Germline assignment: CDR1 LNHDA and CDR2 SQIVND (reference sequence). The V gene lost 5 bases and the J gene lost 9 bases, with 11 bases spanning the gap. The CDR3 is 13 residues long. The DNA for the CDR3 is TGTGCCAGTAGTGAGGGGAGTGCTTCACCCCTCCACTTT. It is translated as CASSEGSASPLHF. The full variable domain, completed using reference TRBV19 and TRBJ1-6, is DGGITQSPKYLFRKEGQNVTLSCEQNLNHDAMYWYRQDPGQGLRLIYYSQIVNDFQKGDIAEGYSVSREKKESFPLTVTSAQKNPTAFYLCASSEGSASPLHFGNGTRLTVT.

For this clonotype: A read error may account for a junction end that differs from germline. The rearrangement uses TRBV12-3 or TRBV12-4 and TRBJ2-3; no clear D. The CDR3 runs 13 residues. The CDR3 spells CASSLYSTVTQYF. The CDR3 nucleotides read TGTGCCAGCAGTTTATATAGCACAGTTACGCAGTATTTT.

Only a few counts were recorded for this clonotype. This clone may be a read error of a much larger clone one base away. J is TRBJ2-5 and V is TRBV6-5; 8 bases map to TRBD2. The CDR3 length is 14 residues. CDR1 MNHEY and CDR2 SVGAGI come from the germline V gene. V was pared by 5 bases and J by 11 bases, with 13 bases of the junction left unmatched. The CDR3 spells CASSIAGRHNEQYF. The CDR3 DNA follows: TGTGCCAGCAGTATAGCGGGGCGGCACAATGAGCAGTACTTC.

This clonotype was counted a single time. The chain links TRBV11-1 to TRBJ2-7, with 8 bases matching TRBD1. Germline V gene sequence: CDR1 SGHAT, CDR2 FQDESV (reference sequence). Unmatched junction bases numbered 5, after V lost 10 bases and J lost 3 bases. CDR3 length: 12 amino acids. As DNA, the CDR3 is TGTGCCAACAAGACAGGGGACTACGAGCAGTACTTC. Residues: CANKTGDYEQYF.

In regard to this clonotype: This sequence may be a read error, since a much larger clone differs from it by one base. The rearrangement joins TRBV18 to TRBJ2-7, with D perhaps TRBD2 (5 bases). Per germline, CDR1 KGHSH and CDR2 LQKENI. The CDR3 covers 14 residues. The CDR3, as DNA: TGTGCCGGCTCACCTCTCGTCAACGGGGACGAGCAGTACTTC. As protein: CAGSPLVNGDEQYF.

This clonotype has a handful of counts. CDR3 loop: CASSFQPRDTQYF. The CDR3 DNA reads TGTGCCAGCAGCTTTCAGCCTCGAGATACGCAGTATTTT. The chain has TRBV7-7 and TRBJ2-3; D uncertain. Trimming cost V 3 bases and J 5 bases, with 9 bases left between them. Germline assignment: CDR1 SSHAT and CDR2 FNYEAQ (reference sequence). This CDR3 has 13 amino acids. The full variable domain, its missing parts supplied by reference TRBV7-7 and TRBJ2-3, is GAGVSQSPRYKVTKRGQDVTLRCDPISSHATLYWYQQALGQGPEFLTYFNYEAQPDKSGLPSDRFSAERPEGSISTLTIQRTEQRDSAMYRCASSFQPRDTQYFGPGTRLTVL.

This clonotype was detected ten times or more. In DNA, the CDR3 is TGTGCCAGCAGCCCGGGGGGCAATGAGCAGTTCTTC. Translating gives CASSPGGNEQFF. The V and J genes are TRBV7-2 and TRBJ2-1; 7 bases match TRBD2. The CDR3 has 12 amino acids. Trimming took 5 bases from V and 6 from J; bases not matched to a gene: 1. Germline CDR1 reads SGHTA; CDR2 reads FQGNSA.

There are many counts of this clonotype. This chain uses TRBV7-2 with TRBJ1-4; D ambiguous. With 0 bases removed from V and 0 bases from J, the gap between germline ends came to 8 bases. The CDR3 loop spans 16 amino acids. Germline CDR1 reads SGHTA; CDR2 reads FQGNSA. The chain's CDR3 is CASSLAPHPTNEKLFF. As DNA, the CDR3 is TGTGCCAGCAGCTTAGCCCCCCACCCAACTAATGAAAAACTGTTTTTT.

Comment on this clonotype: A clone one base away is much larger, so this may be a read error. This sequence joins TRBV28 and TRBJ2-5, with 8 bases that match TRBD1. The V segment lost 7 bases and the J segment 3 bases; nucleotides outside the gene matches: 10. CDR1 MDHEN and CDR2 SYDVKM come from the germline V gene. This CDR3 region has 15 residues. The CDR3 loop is CASTRRRDRKETQYF. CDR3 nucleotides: TGTGCCAGCACCCGGCGTAGGGACAGGAAAGAGACCCAGTACTTC.

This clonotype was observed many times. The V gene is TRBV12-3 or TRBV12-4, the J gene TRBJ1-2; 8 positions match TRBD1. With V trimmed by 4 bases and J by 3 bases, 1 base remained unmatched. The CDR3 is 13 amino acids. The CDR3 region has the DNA TGTGCCAGCAGTTCGGACAGGGACTATGGCTACACCTTC. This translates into CASSSDRDYGYTF.

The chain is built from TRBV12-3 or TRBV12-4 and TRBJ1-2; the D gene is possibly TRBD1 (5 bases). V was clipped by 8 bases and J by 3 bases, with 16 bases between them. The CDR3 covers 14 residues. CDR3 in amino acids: CASHRPGRDYGYTF. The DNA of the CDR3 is TGTGCCAGCCACCGACCGGGGCGCGACTATGGCTACACCTTC.

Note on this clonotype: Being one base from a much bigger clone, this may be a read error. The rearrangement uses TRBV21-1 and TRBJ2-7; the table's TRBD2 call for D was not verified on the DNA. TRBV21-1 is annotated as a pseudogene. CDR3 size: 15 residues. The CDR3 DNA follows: TGTGCCAGCAGCACGGAGGTCGTCAACTCCTACGAGCGGTACTTC. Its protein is CASSTEVVNSYERYF.

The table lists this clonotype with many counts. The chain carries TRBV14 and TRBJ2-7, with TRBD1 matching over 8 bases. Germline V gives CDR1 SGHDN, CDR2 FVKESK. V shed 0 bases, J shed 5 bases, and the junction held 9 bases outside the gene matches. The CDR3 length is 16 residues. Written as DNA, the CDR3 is TGTGCCAGCAGCCAAGACGGCGGGGCAGGGGGCCACGAGCAGTACTTC. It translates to CASSQDGGAGGHEQYF.

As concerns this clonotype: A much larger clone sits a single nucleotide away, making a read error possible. The CDR3 DNA reads as TGCAGCGTTGAAAAACCCTTGAACACTGTAGCTTTCTTT. Its translation: CSVEKPLNTVAFF. The chain recombines TRBV29-1 with TRBJ1-1; D unresolved. The germline gives CDR1 SQVTM, CDR2 ANQGSEA. The CDR3 has 13 residues.

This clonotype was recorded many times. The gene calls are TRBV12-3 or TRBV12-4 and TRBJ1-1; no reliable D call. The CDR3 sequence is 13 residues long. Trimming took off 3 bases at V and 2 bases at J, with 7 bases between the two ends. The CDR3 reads CASSLAENTEAFF. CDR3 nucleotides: TGTGCCAGCAGTTTGGCAGAAAACACTGAAGCTTTCTTT.

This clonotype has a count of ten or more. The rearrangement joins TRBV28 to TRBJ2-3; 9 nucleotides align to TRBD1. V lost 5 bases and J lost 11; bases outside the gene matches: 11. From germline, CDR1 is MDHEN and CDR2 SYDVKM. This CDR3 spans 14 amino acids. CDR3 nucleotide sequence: TGTGCCAGCAGTCTATCGGGACAGGGCGGTTTGCAGTATTTT. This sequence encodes CASSLSGQGGLQYF.

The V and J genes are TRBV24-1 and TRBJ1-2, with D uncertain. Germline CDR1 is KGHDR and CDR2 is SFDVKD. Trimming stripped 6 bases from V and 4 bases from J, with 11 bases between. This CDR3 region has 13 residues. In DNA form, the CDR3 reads TGTGCCACCAGTTTAGGCACTAGCTATGGCTACACCTTC. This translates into CATSLGTSYGYTF.

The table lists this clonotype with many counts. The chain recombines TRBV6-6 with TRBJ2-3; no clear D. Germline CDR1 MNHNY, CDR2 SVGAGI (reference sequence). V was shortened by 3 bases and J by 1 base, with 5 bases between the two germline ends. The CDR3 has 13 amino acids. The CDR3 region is CASSYLRTDTQYF. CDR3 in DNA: TGTGCCAGCAGTTATTTACGCACAGATACGCAGTATTTT.

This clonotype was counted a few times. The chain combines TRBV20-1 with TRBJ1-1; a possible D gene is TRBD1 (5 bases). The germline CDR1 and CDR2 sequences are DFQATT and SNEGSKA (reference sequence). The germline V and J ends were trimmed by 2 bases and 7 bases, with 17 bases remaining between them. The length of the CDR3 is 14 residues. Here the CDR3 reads CSARRRDGAFEAFF. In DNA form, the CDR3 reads TGCAGTGCTAGACGCCGGGACGGCGCTTTTGAAGCTTTCTTT.

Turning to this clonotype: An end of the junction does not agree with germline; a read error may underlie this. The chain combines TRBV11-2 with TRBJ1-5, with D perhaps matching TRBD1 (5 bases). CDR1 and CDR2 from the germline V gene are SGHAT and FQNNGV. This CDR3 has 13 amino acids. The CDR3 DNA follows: TGTGCCGGCAGCCGGGGGAGCAATCAGCCCCAGCATTTT. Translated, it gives CAGSRGSNQPQHF.

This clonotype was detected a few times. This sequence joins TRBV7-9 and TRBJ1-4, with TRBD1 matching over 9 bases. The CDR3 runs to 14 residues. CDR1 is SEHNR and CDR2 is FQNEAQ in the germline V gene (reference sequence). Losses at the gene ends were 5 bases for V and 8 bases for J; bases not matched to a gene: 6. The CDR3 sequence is CASSRDRVGEKLFF. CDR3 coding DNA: TGTGCCAGCAGCCGGGACAGGGTTGGGGAAAAACTGTTTTTT.

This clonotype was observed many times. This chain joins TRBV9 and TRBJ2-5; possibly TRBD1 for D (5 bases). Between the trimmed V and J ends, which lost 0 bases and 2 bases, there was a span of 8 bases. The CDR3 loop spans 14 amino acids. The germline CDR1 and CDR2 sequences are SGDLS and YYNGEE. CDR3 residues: CASSVGQLQETQYF. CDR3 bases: TGTGCCAGCAGCGTAGGACAGTTACAAGAGACCCAGTACTTC. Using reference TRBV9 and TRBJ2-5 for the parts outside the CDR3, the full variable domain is DSGVTQTPKHLITATGQRVTLRCSPRSGDLSVYWYQQSLDQGLQFLIQYYNGEERAKGNILERFSAQQFPDLHSELNLSSLELGDSALYFCASSVGQLQETQYFGPGTRLLVL.